This TCR beta chain was identified during a study of T cell responses to AZD1222 COVID-19 vaccine. The CDR3 runs 11 residues. The V gene lost 8 bases and the J gene lost 5 bases, with 7 bases spanning the gap. Germline V CDR1 and CDR2: MNHEY, SVGAGI. TCRdb keeps only in-frame clones here, not all; method: immunoSEQ multiplex PCR. The sample has more than 95,000 clones; roughly 88% are singletons. This chain links TRBV6-5 with TRBJ2-1; no reliable D call. The sequence came from an adult who received the AZD1222 COVID-19 vaccine. This specimen was peripheral blood, taken 28 days after the second AZD1222 dose. The CDR3 spells CASLRDNEQFF. The CDR3, as DNA: TGTGCCAGCCTCAGAGACAATGAGCAGTTCTTC.